The present entry profiles one T cell receptor (beta chain) with its context. The antigen is undetermined. Germline loops: CDR1 SGDLS, CDR2 YYNGEE. The V end lost 3 bases, the J end lost 4 bases, and 8 bases lay between the germline ends. The CDR3 length is 13 residues. Some clones are missing from TCRdb's copy, which holds only in-frame ones; the method was immunoSEQ multiplex PCR. This repertoire shows about 120,000 clones, around 92% found once; its top ten account for 14% to 15%. The source of the sample is a study of T cell responses to AZD1222 COVID-19 vaccine. For the study at large: Second-dose intervals near 4 or 12 weeks were combined.

Overall study results and limits: Spike-wide coverage was observed for vaccine-associated CD4 TCRs, with dominant responses at 160-218 and 743-854.

The gene calls are TRBV9 and TRBJ2-1; D unresolved. This material consisted of peripheral blood, taken on day 0 of AZD1222 vaccination. The TCR sequence derives from an adult in good health. The CDR3 DNA reads as TGTGCCAGCAGCGCTACTCCTTACAATGAGCAGTTCTTC. This encodes CASSATPYNEQFF. The variable domain in full, completed from reference TRBV9 and TRBJ2-1, reads DSGVTQTPKHLITATGQRVTLRCSPRSGDLSVYWYQQSLDQGLQFLIQYYNGEERAKGNILERFSAQQFPDLHSELNLSSLELGDSALYFCASSATPYNEQFFGPGTRLTVL.